This T cell receptor (beta chain) appears in the sequencing data of a study of blood T cell repertoires in COVID-19. In the study overall: Material from acute and convalescent COVID-19 was sourced from the United States, Italy and Spain. T cells, B-cell-depleted T cells, or PBMCs provided the cDNA or gDNA that served as material.

V lost 3 bases and J lost 5, with 16 bases in between. The CDR3 length is 15 residues. The germline V gene encodes CDR1 SGHAT and CDR2 FQDESV (reference sequence). As processed by the authors: Scientists estimated how many nucleated cells there were by amplifying reference gene primers. TCRdb's table, derived via immunoSEQ multiplex PCR, lists solely in-frame clones and lacks some. V and J calls and clone size are as listed in that table; D and trimming were resolved from the DNA. The repertoire includes around 110,000 clones, 75% to 95% of them detected once, and roughly 2% sits in the top ten. V usage is TRBV11-1 and J usage is TRBJ2-5, with D perhaps matching TRBD1 (5 bases). Source material: peripheral blood. The TCR was taken from a human donor with active COVID-19. The donor label of this sample is uncertain. The DNA for the CDR3 is TGTGCCAGCAGCTTTCAGTTTGCAGGGTCGGAGACCCAGTACTTC. It translates to CASSFQFAGSETQYF. Full variable domain (remainder filled in from reference TRBV11-1 and TRBJ2-5): EAEVAQSPRYKITEKSQAVAFWCDPISGHATLYWYRQILGQGPELLVQFQDESVVDDSQLPKDRFSAERLKGVDSTLKIQPAELGDSAMYLCASSFQFAGSETQYFGPGTRLLVL.